The 18 T cell receptor beta chains listed next were all sequenced from one sample in a study of cytotoxic CD8 clonotypes in ibrutinib-treated CLL. Profiled with immunoSEQ multiplex PCR; TCRdb holds only in-frame clones, not every one. The repertoire holds about 250,000 clones, with under 80% as singletons. The sequences come from PBMCs, collected after 24 months of ibrutinib treatment. The receptors here all came from a human donor with chronic lymphocytic leukemia.

The J gene is TRBJ2-7, the V gene TRBV9; 15 bases line up with TRBD2. J gave up 6 bases and V 4 bases, and 8 bases lay outside the gene matches. The germline V gene encodes CDR1 SGDLS and CDR2 YYNGEE. There are 16 residues in the CDR3. This CDR3 reads CASSPYPGLAGGEQYF. In nucleotides, the CDR3 is TGTGCCAGCAGCCCCTACCCGGGACTAGCGGGAGGCGAGCAGTACTTC.

This chain links TRBV30 with TRBJ2-2, with D uncertain. CDR1 GTSNPN and CDR2 SVGIG come from the germline V gene (reference sequence). Between the trimmed V and J ends, which lost 7 bases and 7 bases, there was a span of 7 bases. The CDR3 spans 10 residues. DNA of the CDR3: TGTGCCTCGTCTAACGGGGAGCTGTTTTTT. The encoded protein is CASSNGELFF.

The chain recombines TRBV15 with TRBJ2-5; TRBD1 agrees at 7 bases. Gene TRBJ2-7 matches the end of the DNA better, so the J call may be wrong. The CDR3 loop spans 15 amino acids. Germline V gene lookup returns CDR1 LNHNV and CDR2 YYDKDF (reference sequence). CDR3 sequence (DNA): TGTGCCACCAGCAGAGACAGGGGGAGCTCCTACGAGCAGTACTTC. Its translation: CATSRDRGSSYEQYF.

The V call is TRBV28, the J call TRBJ2-5; 8 nucleotides align to TRBD1. Germline V gene lookup returns CDR1 MDHEN and CDR2 SYDVKM. V was pared by 5 bases and J by 2 bases, with 10 bases of the junction left unmatched. The CDR3 consists of 16 residues. CDR3 bases: TGTGCCAGCAGTATACTCCGGGACAGGTATCAAGAGACCCAGTACTTC. It yields the protein CASSILRDRYQETQYF.

This chain connects TRBV5-6 to TRBJ2-2; a possible D gene is TRBD1 (6 bases). Germline V lookup: CDR1 SGHDT, CDR2 YYEEEE. This CDR3 region has 15 residues. V was pared by 1 base and J by 4 bases, with 11 bases between. The CDR3 DNA is TGTGCCAGCAGCTTGACCGGACAGTCCACCGGGGAGCTGTTTTTT. Translating gives CASSLTGQSTGELFF.

The V call is TRBV5-1, the J call TRBJ2-3, with 8 bases identical to TRBD2. Germline values: CDR1 SGHRS, CDR2 YFSETQ. Trimming took 1 base from V and 3 from J; bases not matched to a gene: 7. The CDR3 loop spans 16 amino acids. CDR3 sequence reads: CASSLSSGSTTDTQYF. The DNA for the CDR3 is TGCGCCAGCAGCTTGTCAAGCGGGAGTACAACAGATACGCAGTATTTT.

The genes are TRBV4-3 and TRBJ2-7, with TRBD1 matching over 9 bases. This CDR3 spans 15 amino acids. Germline V CDR1 and CDR2: LGHNA, YSLEER. The J segment lost 2 bases and the V segment lost 1 base, leaving 3 bases of the junction unmatched. CDR3 amino acids: CASSQGRTGAYEQYF. The CDR3 DNA reads as TGCGCCAGCAGCCAAGGGAGGACAGGGGCCTACGAGCAGTACTTC.

This chain links TRBV6-1 with TRBJ2-7; D possibly uses TRBD1 or TRBD2 (6 bases each). This CDR3 comprises 11 residues. V was pared by 7 bases and J by 6 bases, with 10 bases between. CDR1 and CDR2 from the germline V gene are MNHNS and SASEGT. The CDR3 is CASTGGGEQYF. The CDR3 DNA sequence: TGTGCCAGCACCGGAGGGGGCGAGCAGTACTTC.

This clone was seen more than once but under ten times. The chain couples TRBV7-3 to TRBJ2-5; 9 bases are a match to TRBD1. Germline V gives CDR1 SGHTA, CDR2 FQGTGA. J lost 4 bases, V lost 5 bases, and 8 bases had no gene match. The CDR3 is made up of 15 amino acids. The CDR3 DNA reads TGTGCCAGCAGCAACCCGGGACAGGGTCTAGAGACCCAGTACTTC. As protein: CASSNPGQGLETQYF.

The genes are TRBV5-1 and TRBJ2-7; D might be TRBD2 (6 bases). V was shortened by 4 bases and J by 0 bases, with 17 bases between the two germline ends. In germline, CDR1 is SGHRS, CDR2 YFSETQ. This CDR3 is 16 amino acids long. The CDR3 sequence is CASSQKGGLISYEQYF. The CDR3 DNA reads as TGCGCCAGCAGCCAGAAAGGTGGACTAATCTCCTACGAGCAGTACTTC.

V usage is TRBV10-3 and J usage is TRBJ1-5; D is unclear. From germline, CDR1 is ENHRY and CDR2 SYGVKD. The CDR3 covers 13 residues. V dropped 2 bases and J dropped 6 bases, with 8 bases sitting between them. The CDR3 reads CAISEPGSQPQHF. The CDR3 DNA reads as TGTGCCATCAGTGAGCCGGGTAGTCAGCCCCAGCATTTT.

The chain is built from TRBV25-1 and TRBJ1-2; D perhaps matches TRBD1 (5 bases). The V end was cut by 1 base, the J end by 8 bases, with 14 bases between. The CDR3 is 14 residues long. Looked up from germline, CDR1 is MGHDK and CDR2 is SYGVNS. As DNA, the CDR3 is TGTGCCAGCAGTGAATGGGGGACCGACGAAGGCTACACCTTC. It is translated as CASSEWGTDEGYTF.

The chain is built from TRBV30 and TRBJ1-3; D remains unclear. Trimming removed 1 base at V and 0 bases at J, with 10 bases between. Germline V CDR1 and CDR2: GTSNPN, SVGIG (reference sequence). CDR3 size: 15 residues. The CDR3 DNA reads as TGTGCCTGGAGTGGGGAAAGTGGCTCTGGAAACACCATATATTTT. This encodes CAWSGESGSGNTIYF.

The chain is built from TRBV10-3 and TRBJ2-7; 8 bases agree with TRBD2. Germline loops: CDR1 ENHRY, CDR2 SYGVKD. This CDR3 has 15 residues. V shed 2 bases and J 3 bases; nucleotides not matched to a gene: 6. CDR3 residues: CAISEGPGLGYEQYF. In nucleotides, the CDR3 is TGTGCCATCAGTGAGGGACCGGGACTAGGCTACGAGCAGTACTTC.

The chain has TRBV13 and TRBJ2-7; the D gene is possibly TRBD1 (6 bases). The germline V gene has CDR1 PRHDT and CDR2 FYEKMQ (reference sequence). The CDR3 sequence is 14 residues long. V lost 3 bases and J 5 bases, leaving 14 bases between the germline ends. CDR3 coding DNA: TGTGCCAGCAGCTTTCGCAGGGGTGCGGACGAGCAGTACTTC. Its protein product is CASSFRRGADEQYF.

The genes are TRBV2 and TRBJ1-5; 8 nucleotides agree with TRBD1. The CDR3 is 17 amino acids. Unmatched junction bases numbered 11, after V lost 2 bases and J lost 5 bases. CDR1 is SNHLY, CDR2 FYNNEI, per germline. Here the CDR3 DNA reads TGTGCCAGCAGTGAACTCCACCTGGACAGGGTCGATCAGCCCCAGCATTTT. Encoded protein: CASSELHLDRVDQPQHF.

The CDR3: CASSLNGPGNPSGANVLTF. CDR3 DNA: TGCGCCAGCAGCTTGAACGGACCAGGGAATCCCTCTGGGGCCAACGTCCTGACTTTC. This rearrangement joins TRBV5-1 to TRBJ2-6, with D possibly TRBD1 on 5 matching bases. Trimming shortened V by 1 base and J by 0 bases, and 17 bases separated the two germline ends. Germline V gene data show CDR1 as SGHRS and CDR2 as YFSETQ. The CDR3 runs to 19 residues.

J is TRBJ2-3 and V is TRBV14; no definite D call. The germline V gene has CDR1 SGHDN and CDR2 FVKESK. Trimming pared 0 bases from V and 3 bases from J, leaving 4 bases between. This CDR3 contains 13 residues. The CDR3 DNA reads as TGTGCCAGCAGCCAAGAAACGACAGATACGCAGTATTTT. This encodes CASSQETTDTQYF.